This T cell receptor beta chain was sequenced in a study of metastatic and nonmetastatic thyroid tumors (dated by TCRdb to the early 2020s). Regarding the study in general: Repertoires from peripheral blood and from tumor or nodule tissue samples of malignant and benign thyroid patients were compared.

The CDR3 goes from the cysteine to the phenylalanine over 13 residues. This entry keeps only the CDR3 DNA: 39 bases, framed from base 1. Trimmed from V: 3 bases; trimmed from J: 8 bases; junction bases lacking a gene match: 4. CDR1 and CDR2 are read off the germline V gene as MNHEY and SVGAGI. What the research found in general, with its limitations: TCR beta diversity was reported as significantly higher in malignant tumors than in benign nodules, in both blood and tumor samples.

Before undergoing thyroid surgery, none of the patients had been given any kind of treatment. Using T-cell receptor beta sequencing, the study looked back at clinical samples from patients collected from about 2011 to 2018. This clone came up a few times. What antigen it recognizes has not been identified. Base qualities are not recorded, but no much larger clone differs from it by a single base. Libraries came from PCR. Sequencing relied on an Illumina HiSeq 4000. The TCR beta-chain CDR3 region of each patient was profiled by high-throughput sequencing. Under the source paper's analysis protocol: CDR3 differences across clinicopathological groups were used to build a classifier for discriminating distant-metastatic papillary thyroid cancer patients. The Shannon index was used to measure repertoire diversity, and the Morisita-Horn index was used to measure how similar tumor and blood repertoires were. TCRdb's own reprocessing of the public reads used fastp at Q25 and MiXCR and kept productive beta chains. TCRdb's processing, not the authors', yielded these V and J calls. The sample profile shows roughly 33,000 clones; approximately 15% of them were found once. The ten largest clones take up approximately 7% of the sample.

Sequenced: blood. The origin of this receptor is a female donor with papillary thyroid cancer or a benign thyroid nodule (not recorded which). Some clones in this sample may be carry-over from other donors' samples. The chain uses TRBV6-5 and TRBJ2-1, and 7 bases in between align with TRBD2. The CDR3 in this case is CASSYSAGDEQFF. The DNA sequence is as follows: TGTGCCAGCAGTTATTCGGCGGGAGATGAGCAGTTCTTC.